Below, 30 T cell receptor beta chains from the same sample are listed, as sequenced in a study of beta chain features in type 1 diabetes. Overall study results and limits: For Type 1 diabetes patients, all four CD4+ subsets carried TCRB CDR3s that were moderately but significantly shorter.

Which antigens these TCRs recognize remains unknown. What was sequenced were expressed TCRB transcripts, since all of the isolated RNA had been reverse transcribed. The protocol was immunoSEQ multiplex PCR, while the TCRdb copy is restricted to in-frame clones and leaves out a portion. Of about 370,000 clones in the sample, 8% to 10% were seen once. Material for sequencing was central memory CD4+ T cells from blood. The receptors originated from a man under 40 with type 1 diabetes.

The chain carries TRBV28 and TRBJ2-7; 10 bases are shared with TRBD2. This CDR3 spans 15 amino acids. The germline gives CDR1 MDHEN, CDR2 SYDVKM. With V trimmed by 3 bases and J by 3 bases, 5 bases remained unmatched. The CDR3 DNA follows: TGTGCCAGCAGTTTTCAGGGACTAGCGCTCTACGAGCAGTACTTC. Amino acids: CASSFQGLALYEQYF.

Only a few counts were recorded for this clone. The genes are TRBV9 and TRBJ2-2; TRBD2 matches 8 bases. Germline CDR1 and CDR2: SGDLS and YYNGEE. V trimming: 0 bases; J trimming: 0 bases; junction bases outside the gene matches: 7. The CDR3 is 18 residues long. The CDR3 nucleotides read TGTGCCAGCAGCGTAGCCCTTCTACTAGCGGCGAACACCGGGGAGCTGTTTTTT. Translation gives CASSVALLLAANTGELFF.

The chain employs TRBV4-3 and TRBJ1-2; D is undetermined. The germline V gene has CDR1 LGHNA and CDR2 YSLEER. The V and J ends lost 0 bases and 10 bases respectively, with 12 bases between them. The CDR3 totals 13 residues. CDR3 DNA sequence: TGCGCCAGCAGCCAAGAACGTAGACGGTCCTACACCTTC. This sequence encodes CASSQERRRSYTF.

This clone came up a few times. V gene TRBV9 combines with J gene TRBJ1-4; D remains ambiguous. The CDR3 is 14 residues long. Germline CDR1 SGDLS, CDR2 YYNGEE. The V and J ends lost 1 base and 6 bases respectively, with 10 bases between them. In DNA, the CDR3 is TGTGCCAGCAGCGTATCAAATCAGGATGAAAAACTGTTTTTT. The encoded protein is CASSVSNQDEKLFF.

J is TRBJ2-1 and V is TRBV6-6; D unclear. The germline V gene has CDR1 MNHNY and CDR2 SVGAGI (reference sequence). The CDR3 consists of 14 residues. Trimming removed 7 bases at V and 4 bases at J, with 14 bases between. Written as DNA, the CDR3 is TGTGCCAGCACAAAAATGTCGGGTTACAATGAGCAGTTCTTC. Encoded protein: CASTKMSGYNEQFF.

The CDR3 here is CASSFEDSRTGYTF. The DNA for the CDR3 is TGCGCCAGCAGCTTTGAGGACAGCAGGACTGGCTACACCTTC. The rearrangement uses TRBV5-1 and TRBJ1-2; TRBD1 is a possible D gene (6 bases). Between the trimmed V and J ends, which lost 2 bases and 7 bases, there was a span of 15 bases. The CDR3 length is 14 residues. In germline, CDR1 is SGHRS, CDR2 YFSETQ.

V is TRBV10-1 and J is TRBJ1-4, with D perhaps TRBD1 (6 bases). V was clipped by 3 bases and J by 5 bases, with 10 bases between them. Germline CDR1 and CDR2: WNHNN and SYGVQD (reference sequence). This CDR3 has 14 residues. The CDR3 loop reads CASSEQGINEKLFF. CDR3 bases: TGCGCCAGCAGTGAACAGGGAATCAATGAAAAACTGTTTTTT.

The chain links TRBV28 to TRBJ1-2; TRBD1 might be the D (5 bases). Germline CDR1 reads MDHEN; CDR2 reads SYDVKM. CDR3 length: 14 residues. Trimming stripped 5 bases from V and 2 bases from J, with 12 bases between. For the CDR3, the DNA is TGTGCCAGCAGTCCCCATACAGGAAACTATGGCTACACCTTC. Translation gives CASSPHTGNYGYTF.

The chain employs TRBV7-8 and TRBJ1-1, with D possibly being TRBD1 (5 bases). From germline, CDR1 is SGHVS and CDR2 FQNEAQ. This CDR3 is 14 amino acids long. V lost 6 bases to trimming and J lost 1 base, with 12 bases between them. CDR3 residues: CASRPLRGNTEAFF. CDR3 nucleotides: TGTGCCAGCAGACCCCTTAGGGGGAACACTGAAGCTTTCTTT.

This chain links TRBV28 with TRBJ1-5; D not certain. The CDR3 totals 16 residues. V gave up 7 bases and J gave up 9 bases, with 25 bases separating them. Germline V gene sequence: CDR1 MDHEN, CDR2 SYDVKM. DNA for the CDR3: TGTGCCAGCATTCCTGGAGGCGGACGGAAAACTCGGCCCCAGCATTTT. Its translation is CASIPGGGRKTRPQHF.

The J gene is TRBJ1-1, the V gene TRBV6-1; weak D call: TRBD1 (6 bases). The CDR3 sequence is 12 residues long. Trimming took 6 bases from V and 4 from J, leaving 9 bases between them. From germline, CDR1 is MNHNS and CDR2 SASEGT. The CDR3 nucleotides are TGTGCCAGCAGCGCAGGGGTCACTGAAGCTTTCTTT. This gives the protein CASSAGVTEAFF.

The CDR3 loop reads CASSPRGGDETQYF. Here the CDR3 DNA reads TGTGCCAGCAGCCCAAGGGGGGGAGACGAGACCCAGTACTTC. The chain joins TRBV4-2 to TRBJ2-5; tentatively, D is TRBD2 (7 bases). The germline CDR1 and CDR2 sequences are LGHNA and YNFKEQ. The CDR3 totals 14 residues. V lost 4 bases and J 5 bases, leaving 14 bases between the germline ends.

This clone was counted a few times. The rearrangement uses TRBV4-2 and TRBJ2-6; perhaps TRBD2 as D (7 bases). The CDR3 consists of 15 residues. In germline, CDR1 is LGHNA, CDR2 YNFKEQ. V was cut by 6 bases and J by 2 bases, with 11 bases left in between. The CDR3: CASSWGGAGANVLTF. CDR3 DNA sequence: TGTGCCAGCAGTTGGGGGGGCGCTGGGGCCAACGTCCTGACTTTC.

This clone was detected a few times. The V gene is TRBV4-2, the J gene TRBJ2-6; tentative D call: TRBD1 (7 bases). Germline CDR1 and CDR2: LGHNA and YNFKEQ. This CDR3 has 18 amino acids. Trimming left V 1 base short and J 0 bases short, with 13 bases between. This CDR3 is CASSQVGRGASGANVLTF. The CDR3 nucleotides are TGTGCCAGCAGCCAAGTCGGCAGGGGGGCCTCTGGGGCCAACGTCCTGACTTTC.

The chain recombines TRBV28 with TRBJ2-5; possible D gene TRBD2, 5 bases. The V and J ends lost 5 bases and 2 bases respectively, with 15 bases between them. CDR1 is MDHEN and CDR2 is SYDVKM in the germline V gene. The CDR3 is 15 amino acids. CDR3 in amino acids: CASSDTRVRQETQYF. The CDR3 nucleotides are TGTGCCAGCAGTGACACGCGGGTCCGACAAGAGACCCAGTACTTC.

This clone was seen only a few times. The chain uses TRBV10-3 and TRBJ1-2, with no clear D. This CDR3 region has 15 residues. The V gene lost 7 bases and the J gene lost 1 base, with 16 bases spanning the gap. CDR1 and CDR2 (germline): ENHRY, SYGVKD. The CDR3 region has the DNA TGTGCCATCAATTTGACGCCTACCCTTAACTATGGCTACACCTTC. This sequence encodes CAINLTPTLNYGYTF.

In this sample, this clone turned up a few times. The chain employs TRBV5-6 and TRBJ1-5; the D gene is possibly TRBD1 (5 bases). V gave up 3 bases and J gave up 1 base, with 14 bases separating them. Germline CDR1 is SGHDT and CDR2 is YYEEEE. This CDR3 region has 16 residues. CDR3 amino acids: CASSSNPGLSNQPQHF. DNA for the CDR3: TGTGCCAGCAGCTCGAATCCGGGACTGAGCAATCAGCCCCAGCATTTT.

This clone appeared a few times. The V call is TRBV7-8, the J call TRBJ1-5; D might be TRBD1 (6 bases). Per germline, CDR1 SGHVS and CDR2 FQNEAQ. V lost 5 bases to trimming and J lost 4 bases, with 15 bases between them. The CDR3 extends over 15 amino acids. The CDR3 protein is CASSARTAKNQPQHF. The CDR3 DNA reads as TGTGCCAGCAGCGCTCGGACAGCCAAGAATCAGCCCCAGCATTTT.

This clone was counted between two and nine times. A read error is possible here, since a much larger clone lies one base away. CDR3 sequence: CASSLRGNTEAFF. CDR3 coding DNA: TGTGCCAGCAGCTTACGAGGGAACACTGAAGCTTTCTTT. The V gene is TRBV5-4, the J gene TRBJ1-1; no clear D. V lost 2 bases to trimming and J lost 1 base, with 6 bases between them. CDR1 and CDR2 (germline): SGHNT, YYREEE (reference sequence). This CDR3 is built from 13 residues. Together with reference TRBV5-4 and TRBJ1-1, the CDR3 gives the full variable domain: ETGVTQSPTHLIKTRGQQVTLRCSSQSGHNTVSWYQQALGQGPQFIFQYYREEENGRGNFPPRFSGLQFPNYSSELNVNALELDDSALYLCASSLRGNTEAFFGQGTRLTVV.

At least ten counts were recorded for this clone. The chain has TRBV18 and TRBJ2-7; D gene ambiguous. This CDR3 has 13 residues. Germline CDR1 is KGHSH and CDR2 is LQKENI. Trimming removed 3 bases from V and 7 bases from J, with 13 bases in between. The CDR3 bases are TGTGCCAGCTCACCGGTCTCCCCGATGGAGCAGTACTTC. Amino acid sequence: CASSPVSPMEQYF.

The V and J genes are TRBV7-3 and TRBJ1-2; D gene unclear. V was pared by 5 bases and J by 4 bases, with 11 bases between. Germline CDR1 is SGHTA and CDR2 is FQGTGA. This CDR3 contains 13 residues. For the CDR3, the DNA is TGTGCCAGCAGCCGAGACGGAGGCTATGGCTACACCTTC. Translating it yields CASSRDGGYGYTF. Full variable domain (missing parts from reference TRBV7-3 and TRBJ1-2): GAGVSQTPSNKVTEKGKYVELRCDPISGHTALYWYRQSLGQGPEFLIYFQGTGAADDSGLPNDRFFAVRPEGSVSTLKIQRTERGDSAVYLCASSRDGGYGYTFGSGTRLTVV.

This clone was seen a few times. The J gene is TRBJ2-5, the V gene TRBV7-2, with D possibly being TRBD2 (6 bases). Trimming left V 3 bases short and J 0 bases short, with 14 bases between. Germline V gene lookup returns CDR1 SGHTA and CDR2 FQGNSA. This CDR3 region has 16 residues. CDR3 residues: CASSFSGAVYQETQYF. Here the CDR3 DNA reads TGTGCCAGCAGCTTCTCGGGAGCGGTTTACCAAGAGACCCAGTACTTC.

This chain uses TRBV10-3 with TRBJ2-7, with 7 bases that match TRBD2. The CDR3 has 14 amino acids. The ends lost 9 bases at V and 2 bases at J; junction bases unmatched: 10. Germline V CDR1 and CDR2: ENHRY, SYGVKD. The CDR3, as DNA: TGTGCCATGTCGGGACTACCCGACGCCTACGAGCAGTACTTC. It is translated as CAMSGLPDAYEQYF.

The CDR3 bases are TGTGCCAGCAGCCTCTCTTACAGCTCAGATACGCAGTATTTT. Translated: CASSLSYSSDTQYF. V usage is TRBV14 and J usage is TRBJ2-3; D gene uncertain. From germline, CDR1 is SGHDN and CDR2 FVKESK. This CDR3 has 14 amino acids. V lost 4 bases, J lost 4 bases, and 12 bases lay in between.

This clone was recorded at least ten times. This rearrangement joins TRBV18 to TRBJ2-4; no definite D call. CDR1 is KGHSH, CDR2 LQKENI, per germline. The CDR3 runs 13 residues. The V gene lost 3 bases and the J gene lost 0 bases, with 3 bases spanning the gap. The CDR3 DNA reads TGTGCCAGCTCACCGGCAGCCAAAAACATTCAGTACTTC. Translation: CASSPAAKNIQYF.

Only a few counts were recorded for this clone. The CDR3 DNA reads TGTGCCAGCAGCCCTATCGGGGACTACACCTTC. Its translation is CASSPIGDYTF. V gene TRBV28 combines with J gene TRBJ1-2; unclear D gene. V lost 6 bases and J lost 10, with 12 bases in between. The CDR3 is 11 residues long. Per germline, CDR1 MDHEN and CDR2 SYDVKM.

This clone was counted a few times. The chain employs TRBV2 and TRBJ2-3; D possibly corresponds to TRBD1 (7 bases). CDR3 length: 14 amino acids. Germline V gene sequence: CDR1 SNHLY, CDR2 FYNNEI. Trimming left V 10 bases short and J 4 bases short, with 18 bases between. CDR3 amino acids: CAIKRQGGADTQYF. CDR3 DNA sequence: TGTGCCATCAAACGCCAGGGGGGCGCAGATACGCAGTATTTT.

This clone was counted between two and nine times. This chain connects TRBV2 to TRBJ2-5, with unresolved D. Trimming cost V 6 bases and J 9 bases, with 14 bases left between them. The germline V gene has CDR1 SNHLY and CDR2 FYNNEI. The length of the CDR3 is 12 residues. The CDR3 reads CASSDFSRAQYF. The CDR3 nucleotides are TGTGCCAGCAGCGATTTCAGCCGGGCCCAGTACTTC.

The chain has TRBV29-1 and TRBJ2-2, with a possible D match to TRBD2 (5 bases). The CDR3 consists of 16 residues. V lost 6 bases to trimming and J lost 3 bases, with 20 bases between them. Germline loops: CDR1 SQVTM, CDR2 ANQGSEA. CDR3 sequence: CSVPNRGGRDTGELFF. The CDR3 coding sequence is TGCAGCGTCCCAAATCGTGGAGGCCGGGACACCGGGGAGCTGTTTTTT.

This clone was recorded a few times. One end of the junction does not line up with germline, which may come from a read error. The chain couples TRBV5-4 to TRBJ1-5; TRBD1 might be the D (5 bases). The CDR3 sequence is 15 residues long. Germline CDR1 and CDR2: SGHNT and YYREEE (reference sequence). The CDR3 coding sequence is TGCGCCAGCAGCCAAGTTATCGGGGCAGAACAGCCCCAGCATTTT. Amino acid sequence: CASSQVIGAEQPQHF.